The clone carrying this T cell receptor beta chain showed up just a few times. This sample is drawn from a study of blood T cell repertoires in COVID-19. Data came from immunoSEQ multiplex PCR; TCRdb stores just in-frame clones and leaves some out. The top ten clones hold roughly 14% of a sample with roughly 150,000 clones, roughly 74% of them seen once. The CDR3 extends over 12 amino acids. Trimming cost V 2 bases and J 5 bases, with 9 bases left between them. Germline V gives CDR1 SQVTM, CDR2 ANQGSEA. This sequence originates from a woman of 80 years or more with acute or convalescent COVID-19. The chain combines TRBV29-1 with TRBJ1-2; D may be TRBD1 (5 bases). Sequences were obtained from peripheral blood. The CDR3 loop is CSVEPQEYGYTF. The CDR3 nucleotides are TGCAGCGTTGAACCACAGGAATATGGCTACACCTTC.